The T cell receptor beta chain under discussion was sequenced for a study of T cells after yellow fever vaccination. Study details: Researchers used SMART-Seq v4 Ultra Low Input to prepare fractions that had low cell numbers.

TCR cDNA was made by 5'RACE template switching, adding a universal primer site and UMIs. MiXCR was run by TCRdb on the 5' RACE reads, yielding one entry per CDR3 protein. Of around 550,000 distinct CDR3 sequences listed, over 15% are singletons. This clonotype came up a few times. The material sequenced was PBMCs, taken 15 days after the yellow fever booster vaccination. This TCR came from a man aged 25 to 40 who received the YFV17D yellow fever vaccine.

The CDR3 reads CASSKTPPSGELFF. Written as DNA, the CDR3 is TGTGCCAGTAGTAAGACCCCACCCAGCGGGGAGCTGTTTTTT. V is TRBV19 and J is TRBJ2-2; D gene uncertain. The germline CDR1 and CDR2 sequences are LNHDA and SQIVND (reference sequence). The V and J ends lost 4 bases and 7 bases respectively, with 13 bases between them. The CDR3 contains 14 residues.